The source of this TCR beta chain is a study of T cell changes during pregnancy in multiple sclerosis. Profiled with immunoSEQ multiplex PCR; TCRdb holds only in-frame clones, not every one. The data show some 80,000 clones, nearly 95% seen once. The clonotype originates from a female donor with multiple sclerosis, enrolled in a pregnancy study. Sample: peripheral blood, taken in the second trimester of pregnancy.

CDR3 nucleotides: TGCGCCAGCAGCGTGGGGACAGAGCAGCCCCAGCATTTT. It translates to CASSVGTEQPQHF. The chain has TRBV10-1 and TRBJ1-5; TRBD1 matches at 7 bases. Germline CDR1 and CDR2: WNHNN and SYGVQD (reference sequence). The CDR3 has 13 residues. V lost 6 bases, J lost 7 bases, and 6 bases stayed unmatched.